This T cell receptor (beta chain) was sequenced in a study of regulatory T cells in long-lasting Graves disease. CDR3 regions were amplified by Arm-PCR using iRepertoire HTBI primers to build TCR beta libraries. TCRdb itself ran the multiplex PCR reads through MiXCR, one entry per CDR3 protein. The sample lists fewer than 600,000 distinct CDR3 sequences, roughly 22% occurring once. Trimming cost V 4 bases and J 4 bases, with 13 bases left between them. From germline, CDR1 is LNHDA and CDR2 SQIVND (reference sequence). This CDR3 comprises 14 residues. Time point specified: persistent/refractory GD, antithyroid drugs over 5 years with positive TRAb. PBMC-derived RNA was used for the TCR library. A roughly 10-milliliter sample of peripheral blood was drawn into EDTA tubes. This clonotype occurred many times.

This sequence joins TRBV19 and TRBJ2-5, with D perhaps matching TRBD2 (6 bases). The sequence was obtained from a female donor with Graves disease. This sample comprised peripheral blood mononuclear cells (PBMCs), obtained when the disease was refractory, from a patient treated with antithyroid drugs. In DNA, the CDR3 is TGTGCCAGTAGTACAGGAGGGTTGGGAGAGACCCAGTACTTC. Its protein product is CASSTGGLGETQYF.